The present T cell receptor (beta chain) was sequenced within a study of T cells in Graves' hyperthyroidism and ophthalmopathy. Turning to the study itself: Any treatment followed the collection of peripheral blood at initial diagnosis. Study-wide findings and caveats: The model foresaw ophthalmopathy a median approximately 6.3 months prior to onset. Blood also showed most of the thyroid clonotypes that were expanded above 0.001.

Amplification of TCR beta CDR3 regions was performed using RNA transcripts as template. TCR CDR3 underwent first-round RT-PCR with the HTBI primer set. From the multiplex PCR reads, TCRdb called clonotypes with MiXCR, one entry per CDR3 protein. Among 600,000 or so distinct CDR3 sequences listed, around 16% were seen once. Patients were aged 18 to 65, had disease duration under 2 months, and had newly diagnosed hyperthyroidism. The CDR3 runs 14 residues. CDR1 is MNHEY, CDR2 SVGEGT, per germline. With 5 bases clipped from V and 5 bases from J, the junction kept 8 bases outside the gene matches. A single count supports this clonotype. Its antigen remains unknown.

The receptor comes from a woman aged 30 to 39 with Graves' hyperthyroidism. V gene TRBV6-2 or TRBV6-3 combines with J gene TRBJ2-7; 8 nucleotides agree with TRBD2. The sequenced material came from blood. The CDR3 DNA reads TGTGCCAGCAGTCCCGGGCGGGAGGCGAACGAGCAGTACTTC. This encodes CASSPGREANEQYF.